These 16 T cell receptor beta chains were all obtained from the same sample, sequenced in a study of blood T cells in healthy people across ages. With a J-beta primer mix and a sample-barcoded 5' primer, a second PCR ran 7 to 11 cycles. MiXCR, run by TCRdb on the 5' RACE reads, gives a single entry per CDR3 protein. The sample includes 450,000 to 600,000 distinct CDR3 sequences, roughly a quarter of them seen just once. The data were also submitted as part of a second study, on T cells of mothers and their children.

Input material: blood. Receptors were obtained from a boy aged 2 to 9 in good health.

This clonotype has only a few counts. The chain employs TRBV6-1 and TRBJ2-2; D unresolved. The CDR3 consists of 13 residues. The germline gives CDR1 MNHNS, CDR2 SASEGT. Trimming removed 6 bases at V and 6 bases at J, with 11 bases between. CDR3 nucleotides: TGTGCCAGCAGAAGGTTGGGTCCCGGGGAGCTGTTTTTT. Its protein is CASRRLGPGELFF.

The V and J genes are TRBV12-3 or TRBV12-4 and TRBJ2-7, with a tentative D call TRBD2 (5 bases). The length of the CDR3 is 14 residues. Trimming pared 5 bases from V and 0 bases from J, leaving 11 bases between. The CDR3 bases are TGTGCCAGCAGTGTTAGCGAGAACTCCTACGAGCAGTACTTC. Its translation: CASSVSENSYEQYF.

The J gene is TRBJ1-5, the V gene TRBV27; D not resolved. This CDR3 is 13 amino acids long. The V gene's germline CDR1 is MNHEY and CDR2 SMNVEV (reference sequence). Deletions cut 3 bases from V and 9 bases from J, with 12 bases between. The CDR3 here is CASSFGAERPQHF. DNA of the CDR3: TGTGCCAGCAGTTTCGGAGCGGAGCGGCCCCAGCATTTT.

The rearrangement links TRBV27 to TRBJ2-7; TRBD1 agrees at 7 bases. The CDR3 totals 15 residues. Germline CDR1 is MNHEY and CDR2 is SMNVEV (reference sequence). After removal of 4 bases from V and 2 bases from J, the junction contained 8 bases not matched to a gene. CDR3 DNA sequence: TGTGCCAGCAGTTCGCCTCGGACAGGAACCTACGAGCAGTACTTC. Encoded protein: CASSSPRTGTYEQYF.

The V and J genes are TRBV12-3 or TRBV12-4 and TRBJ1-2; D not resolved. Trimming pared 3 bases from V and 4 bases from J, leaving 15 bases between. The length of the CDR3 is 15 residues. CDR3 coding DNA: TGTGCCAGCAGTTTTTTCCGGATTCCGATCTATGGCTACACCTTC. Its translation is CASSFFRIPIYGYTF.

With respect to this clonotype: Its ends do not fully match the called genes, so a read error is possible. The chain is built from TRBV7-8 and TRBJ2-3, with 9 positions matching TRBD1. Germline V gene lookup returns CDR1 SGHVS and CDR2 FQNEAQ. The CDR3 runs 16 residues. CDR3 residues: CAGSLGTGPVTDTQYF. CDR3 nucleotides: TGTGCCGGCAGCTTAGGGACAGGGCCTGTAACAGATACGCAGTATTTT.

This clonotype has a handful of counts. The chain has TRBV28 and TRBJ2-1; 10 bases fit TRBD2. The J call may be in error: the DNA end matches TRBJ2-7 better. The CDR3 spans 18 residues. The germline gives CDR1 MDHEN, CDR2 SYDVKM. The DNA for the CDR3 is TGTGCCAGCAGTTTTGGGGTGGCTAGCGGGAGTCGTATCTACGAGCAGTACTTC. Translated: CASSFGVASGSRIYEQYF.

This chain connects TRBV29-1 to TRBJ2-1; 9 bases line up with TRBD2. This CDR3 comprises 12 residues. The junction had 4 bases not matched to a gene; V was cut back by 7 bases and J by 6 bases. The germline V gene has CDR1 SQVTM and CDR2 ANQGSEA. The DNA of the CDR3 is TGCAGCGGAGAGGGACTAGCCAATGAGCAGTTCTTC. Its protein is CSGEGLANEQFF.

The table lists this clonotype with a few counts. V is TRBV14 and J is TRBJ1-1; D gene ambiguous. The CDR3 is made up of 14 amino acids. The germline V and J ends were trimmed by 6 bases and 5 bases, with 16 bases remaining between them. CDR1 and CDR2 (germline): SGHDN, FVKESK. CDR3 sequence (DNA): TGTGCCAGCAGTGCCGGGAATTTCAATACTGAAGCTTTCTTT. Its translation is CASSAGNFNTEAFF.

As to this clonotype: With a much larger clone just one base away, this may be a read error. The J gene is TRBJ1-1, the V gene TRBV28, with 9 positions matching TRBD1. This CDR3 has 15 amino acids. Germline V CDR1 and CDR2: MDHEN, SYDVKM. Here the CDR3 reads CASRSGDRENAEAFF. CDR3 nucleotides: TGTGCCAGCAGAAGCGGGGACAGGGAGAACGCTGAAGCTTTCTTT.

The J gene is TRBJ1-1, the V gene TRBV12-3 or TRBV12-4; tentative D call: TRBD1 (6 bases). V was trimmed by 7 bases and J by 4 bases, leaving 10 bases between them. The CDR3 length is 12 residues. CDR3 in DNA: TGTGCCAGCACAGGGGTACTCACTGAAGCTTTCTTT. As protein: CASTGVLTEAFF.

The CDR3 DNA sequence: TGTGCCAGCAGTTTATCTAGCGGGAGGATCTACGAGCAGTACTTC. Amino acid sequence: CASSLSSGRIYEQYF. J is TRBJ2-7 and V is TRBV12-3 or TRBV12-4; 11 bases align to TRBD2. CDR3 length: 15 amino acids. V gave up 2 bases and J gave up 3 bases; unmatched junction bases: 3.

The chain has TRBV28 and TRBJ2-1, with 7 bases matching TRBD1. V was pared by 6 bases and J by 7 bases, with 12 bases of the junction left unmatched. The CDR3 is 15 residues long. The V gene's germline CDR1 is MDHEN and CDR2 SYDVKM. For the CDR3, the DNA is TGTGCCAGCAGACGAACAGGGGTGGTACTGAATGAGCAGTTCTTC. This translates into CASRRTGVVLNEQFF.

This clonotype was counted only a few times. The chain is built from TRBV5-5 and TRBJ2-1; TRBD2 matches 7 bases. With V trimmed by 4 bases and J by 4 bases, 11 bases remained unmatched. CDR3 length equals 16 residues. Germline V gene lookup returns CDR1 SGHKS and CDR2 YYEKEE (reference sequence). The CDR3 DNA follows: TGTGCCAGCAGCCCCCCGACTAGCCGACATTACAATGAGCAGTTCTTC. Amino acid sequence: CASSPPTSRHYNEQFF.

This clonotype was detected a few times. The rearrangement joins TRBV20-1 to TRBJ2-5; D is uncertain. The CDR3 contains 15 residues. The ends were cut back, 5 bases at V and 1 base at J, with 17 bases in the middle. Germline V gene data show CDR1 as DFQATT and CDR2 as SNEGSKA (reference sequence). The CDR3 reads CSALPGSSLQETQYF. CDR3 in DNA: TGCAGTGCTCTCCCCGGGTCGAGCCTCCAAGAGACCCAGTACTTC.

This clonotype was seen a handful of times. One end of the junction varies from germline; a read error may be responsible. The chain links TRBV2 to TRBJ1-2, with a weak D call TRBD1 (6 bases). CDR3 length: 13 amino acids. CDR1 SNHLY and CDR2 FYNNEI come from the germline V gene. The CDR3 bases are TGTGCCAGCAGTCAAGCGATGGGGGGGCACTACACCTTC. Its protein product is CASSQAMGGHYTF.